The 8 T cell receptor beta chains below come from one sample, sequenced in a study of blood T cells in healthy people across ages. Together with a sample-barcoded 5' primer, a J-beta primer mix was included in a second PCR lasting roughly 6 to 12 cycles. TCRdb processed the 5' RACE reads anew with MiXCR; each CDR3 protein has one entry. The sample lists 650,000 to 1,000,000 distinct CDR3 sequences; about 36% were seen once. Sequenced: blood. The receptor set was obtained from a man aged 18 to 30 in good health.

The CDR3, as DNA: TGTGCCAGCAGCTCATACATCGAAGCTTTCTTT. Encoded protein: CASSSYIEAFF. This chain uses TRBV7-9 with TRBJ1-1; D is ambiguous. Germline V gene data show CDR1 as SEHNR and CDR2 as FQNEAQ (reference sequence). The V end was cut by 4 bases, the J end by 8 bases, with 8 bases between. The CDR3 runs 11 residues.

This clonotype was picked up many times. The chain employs TRBV7-9 and TRBJ2-1, with unresolved D. The germline V gene encodes CDR1 SEHNR and CDR2 FQNEAQ (reference sequence). This CDR3 region has 13 residues. V lost 7 bases to trimming and J lost 9 bases, with 16 bases between them. As DNA, the CDR3 is TGTGCCAGCATCGATCGCGATTTGGGTGAGCAGTTCTTC. Amino acids: CASIDRDLGEQFF.

This chain connects TRBV7-2 to TRBJ2-3; either TRBD1 or TRBD2 may fit D (5 bases each). Trimming cost V 5 bases and J 3 bases, with 12 bases left between them. This CDR3 is built from 14 residues. CDR1 and CDR2 (germline): SGHTA, FQGNSA. As DNA, the CDR3 is TGTGCCAGCAGCCCGGGACGCTGGACAGATACGCAGTATTTT. It specifies CASSPGRWTDTQYF.

This clonotype was seen ten or more times. The V call is TRBV6-2 or TRBV6-3, the J call TRBJ2-7; weak D call: TRBD1 (5 bases). V shed 2 bases and J shed 3 bases, with 14 bases lying between them. Germline CDR1 reads MNHEY; CDR2 reads SVGEGT. CDR3 length: 15 amino acids. CDR3 in DNA: TGTGCCAGCAGTTACCAAGACAGCACATTCTACGAGCAGTACTTC. It translates to CASSYQDSTFYEQYF.

This clonotype has more than one count but fewer than ten. The CDR3 nucleotides read TGTGCCAGCAGTGAAAGCTCCTATAATTCACCCCTCCACTTT. Protein: CASSESSYNSPLHF. The chain employs TRBV6-1 and TRBJ1-6; no definite D call. The CDR3 is made up of 14 amino acids. With 2 bases removed from V and 0 bases from J, the gap between germline ends came to 2 bases. Per the germline V gene, CDR1 is MNHNS and CDR2 is SASEGT.

This clonotype was detected a few times. The V gene is TRBV10-3, the J gene TRBJ1-1; D might be TRBD1 (5 bases). The CDR3 extends over 13 amino acids. CDR1 ENHRY and CDR2 SYGVKD come from the germline V gene. Trimming pared 6 bases from V and 1 base from J, leaving 9 bases between. The CDR3 reads CAIRGTGNTEAFF. The CDR3 coding sequence is TGTGCCATCAGGGGGACGGGGAACACTGAAGCTTTCTTT.

The chain couples TRBV7-8 to TRBJ2-2; D uncertain. V lost 0 bases, J lost 5 bases, and 13 bases lay in between. CDR1 SGHVS and CDR2 FQNEAQ come from the germline V gene. There are 16 residues in the CDR3. In nucleotides, the CDR3 is TGTGCCAGCAGCTTAGCGGTCCAGGACGGGACCGGGGAGCTGTTTTTT. Amino acid sequence: CASSLAVQDGTGELFF.

This clonotype was detected only once. One end of the junction does not line up with germline, which may come from a read error. The genes are TRBV29-1 and TRBJ1-1; 9 positions match TRBD1. The CDR3 is 14 amino acids. The V gene's germline CDR1 is SQVTM and CDR2 ANQGSEA. Here the CDR3 DNA reads TGCAGCGTTACCCCCGGGACAGGGAGCACTGAAACTTTCTTT. It codes for CSVTPGTGSTETFF.